Shown below are 4 T cell receptor beta chains from a single sample sequenced in a study of Ad26.COV2.S vaccination and SARS-CoV-2 variants. Data came from immunoSEQ multiplex PCR; TCRdb stores just in-frame clones and leaves some out. Of 250,000 to 300,000 clones listed, about 89% are singletons. Treatment given: 19 received Ad26.COV2.S at low or high dose, single or two shots; roughly five received placebo; per-sample allocation not given. Vaccine and placebo recipients were sampled on day 63 after the first injection. The source was peripheral blood, collected in a trial of Ad26.COV2.S vaccine versus placebo. These receptors all stem from a person between 18 and 65 years old who received the Ad26.COV2.S COVID-19 vaccine or a placebo.

The J gene is TRBJ2-6, the V gene TRBV18, with D unresolved. CDR1 is KGHSH and CDR2 is LQKENI in the germline V gene. Deletions cut 0 bases from V and 4 bases from J, with 13 bases between. The length of the CDR3 is 17 residues. The CDR3 nucleotides read TGTGCCAGCTCACCACCGGTCACGGGTTCAGGGGCCAACGTCCTGACTTTC. The encoded protein is CASSPPVTGSGANVLTF.

This clone was observed a single time. The rearrangement joins TRBV5-1 to TRBJ2-3, with D possibly TRBD2 on 6 matching bases. The germline V gene encodes CDR1 SGHRS and CDR2 YFSETQ. With 3 bases removed from V and 1 base from J, the gap between germline ends came to 9 bases. The CDR3 contains 14 residues. The CDR3 region has the DNA TGCGCCAGCAGCTCGGGGGTAGGCACAGATACGCAGTATTTT. Protein product: CASSSGVGTDTQYF.

This rearrangement joins TRBV5-1 to TRBJ1-4, with 7 bases lining up with TRBD1. This CDR3 region has 13 residues. Germline values: CDR1 SGHRS, CDR2 YFSETQ. Losses at the gene ends were 4 bases for V and 8 bases for J; bases not matched to a gene: 5. DNA for the CDR3: TGCGCCAGCAGCAACAGGGGAAACGAAAAACTGTTTTTT. Translation gives CASSNRGNEKLFF.

This clone has just one count. The V call is TRBV27, the J call TRBJ1-5, with D maybe TRBD1 (6 bases). V was pared by 6 bases and J by 7 bases, with 13 bases between. The CDR3 covers 13 residues. Germline CDR1 MNHEY, CDR2 SMNVEV (reference sequence). The CDR3 DNA reads TGTGCCAGCAGACAGGGAGGGAGGCAGCCCCAGCATTTT. It translates to CASRQGGRQPQHF.